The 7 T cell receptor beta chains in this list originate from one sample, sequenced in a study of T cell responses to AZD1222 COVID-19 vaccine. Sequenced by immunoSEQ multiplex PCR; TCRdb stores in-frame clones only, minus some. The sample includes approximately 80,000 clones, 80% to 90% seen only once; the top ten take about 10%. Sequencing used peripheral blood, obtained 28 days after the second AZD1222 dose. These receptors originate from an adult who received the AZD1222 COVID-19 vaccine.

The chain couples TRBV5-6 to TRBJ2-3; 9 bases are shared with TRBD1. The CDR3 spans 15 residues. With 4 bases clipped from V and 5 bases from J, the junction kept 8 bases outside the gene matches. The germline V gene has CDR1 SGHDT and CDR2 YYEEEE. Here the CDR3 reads CASSGGTGQGDTQYF. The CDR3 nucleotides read TGTGCCAGCAGCGGAGGGACAGGGCAGGGAGATACGCAGTATTTT.

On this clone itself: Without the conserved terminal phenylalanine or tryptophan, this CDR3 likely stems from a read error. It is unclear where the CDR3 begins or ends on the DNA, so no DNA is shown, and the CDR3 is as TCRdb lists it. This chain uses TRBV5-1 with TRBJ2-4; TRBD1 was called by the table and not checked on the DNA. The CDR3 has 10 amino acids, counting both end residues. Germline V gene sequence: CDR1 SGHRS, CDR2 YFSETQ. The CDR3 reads CASSVPWGWS.

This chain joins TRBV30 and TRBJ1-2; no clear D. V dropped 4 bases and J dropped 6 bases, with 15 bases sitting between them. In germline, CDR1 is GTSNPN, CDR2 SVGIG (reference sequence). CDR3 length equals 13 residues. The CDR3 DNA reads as TGTGCCTGGAAGGCAGGAACCTATGATGGCTACACCTTC. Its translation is CAWKAGTYDGYTF.

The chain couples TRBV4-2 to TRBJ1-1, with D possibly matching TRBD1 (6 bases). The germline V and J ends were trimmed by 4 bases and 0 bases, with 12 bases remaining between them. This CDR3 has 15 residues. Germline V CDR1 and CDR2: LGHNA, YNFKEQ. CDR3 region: CASSPGVGMNTEAFF. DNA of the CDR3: TGTGCCAGCAGCCCAGGGGTTGGAATGAACACTGAAGCTTTCTTT.

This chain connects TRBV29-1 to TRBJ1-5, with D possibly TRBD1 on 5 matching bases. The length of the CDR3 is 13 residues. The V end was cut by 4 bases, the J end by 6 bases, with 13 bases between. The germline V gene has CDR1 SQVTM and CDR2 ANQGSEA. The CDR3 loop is CSVGGGEGQPQHF. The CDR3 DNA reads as TGCAGCGTTGGTGGGGGTGAAGGTCAGCCCCAGCATTTT.

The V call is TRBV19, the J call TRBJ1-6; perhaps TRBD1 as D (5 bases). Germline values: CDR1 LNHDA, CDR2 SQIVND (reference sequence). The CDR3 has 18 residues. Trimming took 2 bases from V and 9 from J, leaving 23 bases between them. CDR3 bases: TGTGCCAGTAGTATACAGGGCGTCCTTCCCCCGAGACGTTCACCCCTCCACTTT. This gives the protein CASSIQGVLPPRRSPLHF.

CDR3 DNA: TGTGCCAGCAGCTCGAACAGGGTAATTGACACTGAAGCTTTCTTT. Translated, it gives CASSSNRVIDTEAFF. V is TRBV5-8 and J is TRBJ1-1; the D gene is possibly TRBD1 (6 bases). The CDR3 has 15 residues. Germline CDR1 SGHTS, CDR2 YDEGEE. The ends were cut back, 3 bases at V and 3 bases at J, with 15 bases in the middle.